This record covers a single T cell receptor beta chain. TCRdb keeps only in-frame clones here, not all; method: immunoSEQ multiplex PCR. This table has about 120,000 clones, approximately 93% appearing once. These data belong to a study of T cell changes during pregnancy in multiple sclerosis. The CDR3 sequence is 15 residues long. CDR1 is LNHDA, CDR2 SQIVND, per germline (reference sequence). After removal of 4 bases from V and 0 bases from J, the junction contained 6 bases not matched to a gene. The rearrangement joins TRBV19 to TRBJ2-7; 7 positions match TRBD1. The source is a female donor with multiple sclerosis, enrolled in a pregnancy study. This material consisted of peripheral blood, taken before pregnancy. This CDR3 is CASSNFGTASYEQYF. For the CDR3, the DNA is TGTGCCAGTAGTAACTTCGGGACAGCCTCCTACGAGCAGTACTTC. Full variable domain (rest looked up from reference TRBV19 and TRBJ2-7): DGGITQSPKYLFRKEGQNVTLSCEQNLNHDAMYWYRQDPGQGLRLIYYSQIVNDFQKGDIAEGYSVSREKKESFPLTVTSAQKNPTAFYLCASSNFGTASYEQYFGPGTRLTVT.